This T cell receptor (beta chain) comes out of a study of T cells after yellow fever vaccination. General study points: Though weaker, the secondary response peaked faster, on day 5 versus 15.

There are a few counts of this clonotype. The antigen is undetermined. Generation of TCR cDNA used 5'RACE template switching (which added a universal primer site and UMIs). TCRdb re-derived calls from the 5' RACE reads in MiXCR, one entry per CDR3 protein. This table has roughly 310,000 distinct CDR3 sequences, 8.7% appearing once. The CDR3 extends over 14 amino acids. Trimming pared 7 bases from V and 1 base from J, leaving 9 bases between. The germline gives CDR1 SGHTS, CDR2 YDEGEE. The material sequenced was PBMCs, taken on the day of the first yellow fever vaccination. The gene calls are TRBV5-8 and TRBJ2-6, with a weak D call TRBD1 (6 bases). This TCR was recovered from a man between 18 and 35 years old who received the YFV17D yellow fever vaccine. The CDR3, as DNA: TGTGCCAGCGACAGGAGTTCTGGGGCCAACGTCCTGACTTTC. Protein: CASDRSSGANVLTF.